Sequencing of this T cell receptor (beta chain) was carried out in a study of cytomegalovirus exposure and HLA in healthy donors. PCR involved 60 Vbeta and 13 Jbeta primers. The data were produced by immunoSEQ multiplex PCR, yet TCRdb's version contains in-frame clones alone and is incomplete. The sample shows 30,000 to 40,000 clones, less than 85% of them seen only once. Germline V lookup: CDR1 MNHNS, CDR2 SASEGT. Trimming removed 4 bases from V and 3 bases from J; junction bases left unmatched: 6. This CDR3 is built from 18 residues. Sequencing input: PBMCs. The sequence derives from a woman between 18 and 29 years old in good health and CMV-seropositive. The chain links TRBV6-1 to TRBJ2-6; 13 bases are a match to TRBD2. CDR3 residues: CASSGTSGSRIGANVLTF. DNA for the CDR3: TGTGCCAGCAGTGGGACTAGCGGGAGTCGGATTGGGGCCAACGTCCTGACTTTC.